This T cell receptor (beta chain) is from a study of T cells in Graves' hyperthyroidism and ophthalmopathy. Overall study results and limits: By a 13 V-J model, ophthalmopathy was set apart from stable hyperthyroidism.

J gave up 4 bases and V 5 bases, and 1 base lay outside the gene matches. This CDR3 spans 12 amino acids. Germline V gene lookup returns CDR1 DFQATT and CDR2 SNEGSKA (reference sequence). Authors of the study amplified TCR beta CDR3 regions from RNA transcripts. HTBI primers drove first-round RT-PCR of the TCR CDR3. TCRdb re-analysed the multiplex PCR reads in MiXCR, keeping a single row per CDR3 protein. The sample consists of fewer than 500,000 distinct CDR3 sequences, 13% of them appearing once. In this sample, this clonotype turned up a few times. What it binds is not known. This sequence originates from a man aged 25 to 45 with Graves' hyperthyroidism that later progressed to Graves' ophthalmopathy. This sequence joins TRBV20-1 and TRBJ1-2, with 10 bases lining up with TRBD1. The specimen was blood. As DNA, the CDR3 is TGCAGTGCTGGGGACAGGGGCTATGGCTACACCTTC. This sequence encodes CSAGDRGYGYTF.